The 23 T cell receptor beta chains below come from one sample, sequenced in a study of radiotherapy plus CTLA-4 blockade in lung cancer. Profiled with immunoSEQ multiplex PCR; TCRdb holds only in-frame clones, not every one. The sample lists 40,000 to 50,000 clones, approximately 68% occurring once. The sample was peripheral blood, taken from a patient treated with radiotherapy plus ipilimumab. These receptors were obtained from a human donor with non-small cell lung cancer who had stable disease on radiotherapy plus ipilimumab.

The chain has TRBV29-1 and TRBJ2-1; perhaps TRBD2 as D (7 bases). V dropped 4 bases and J dropped 10 bases, with 17 bases sitting between them. Germline-derived CDR1 and CDR2 are SQVTM and ANQGSEA. This CDR3 contains 13 residues. The CDR3 region is CSVVSGGYGEQFF. CDR3 in DNA: TGCAGCGTTGTTTCGGGGGGCTATGGGGAGCAGTTCTTC.

This clone was recorded a few times. The chain joins TRBV6-1 to TRBJ1-2, with 11 bases fitting TRBD1. The V gene end was trimmed by 0 bases and the J gene end by 9 bases; junction bases not matched to a gene: 9. Germline loops: CDR1 MNHNS, CDR2 SASEGT. The CDR3 length is 16 residues. The CDR3 here is CASSEARDRGRRSYTF. The CDR3 coding sequence is TGTGCCAGCAGTGAAGCCCGGGACAGGGGGAGAAGGAGCTACACCTTC.

This clone has a single count. CDR3 in amino acids: CASSQSRDRSRTDTQYF. CDR3 DNA sequence: TGCGCCAGCAGCCAGTCGAGGGACAGATCCCGCACAGATACGCAGTATTTT. The rearrangement links TRBV4-1 to TRBJ2-3; the match to TRBD1 covers 7 bases. CDR1 and CDR2 (germline): MGHRA, YSYEKL. CDR3 length: 17 residues. The V segment lost 3 bases and the J segment 1 base; nucleotides outside the gene matches: 10.

This clone was seen a handful of times. V gene TRBV29-1 combines with J gene TRBJ2-7, with D perhaps matching TRBD2 (7 bases). Trimming took 6 bases from V and 2 from J, leaving 14 bases between them. Germline loops: CDR1 SQVTM, CDR2 ANQGSEA. This CDR3 is built from 13 residues. For the CDR3, the DNA is TGCAGCGTCTGGGGGGGGCCAGCCTACGAGCAGTACTTC. Protein sequence: CSVWGGPAYEQYF.

J is TRBJ2-7 and V is TRBV2; a weak D match, TRBD1 (5 bases). Looked up from germline, CDR1 is SNHLY and CDR2 is FYNNEI. CDR3 length equals 12 residues. V dropped 4 bases and J dropped 3 bases, with 7 bases sitting between them. CDR3 in DNA: TGTGCCAGCAGTGGGCAGGGCTACGAGCAGTACTTC. Translation gives CASSGQGYEQYF.

The chain employs TRBV18 and TRBJ2-7, with 9 bases aligning to TRBD1. Trimming cost V 0 bases and J 2 bases; bases outside gene matches: 5. The CDR3 is made up of 16 amino acids. The germline V gene has CDR1 KGHSH and CDR2 LQKENI. CDR3 sequence reads: CASSPPGTGSPYEQYF. CDR3 DNA: TGTGCCAGCTCACCACCAGGGACAGGGTCCCCCTACGAGCAGTACTTC.

The J gene is TRBJ2-3, the V gene TRBV28, with TRBD2 matching 10 bases. CDR1 MDHEN and CDR2 SYDVKM come from the germline V gene. CDR3 length: 15 amino acids. Losses at the gene ends were 2 bases for V and 6 bases for J; bases not matched to a gene: 5. The CDR3 is CASSLTSGVRDTQYF. CDR3 in DNA: TGTGCCAGCAGTTTAACTAGCGGGGTCCGGGATACGCAGTATTTT.

V and J are TRBV19 and TRBJ2-6; the D is unclear. In germline, CDR1 is LNHDA, CDR2 SQIVND (reference sequence). V was cut by 5 bases and J by 3 bases, with 11 bases left in between. The CDR3 sequence is 15 residues long. The chain's CDR3 is CASSENMVGANVLTF. DNA for the CDR3: TGTGCCAGTAGTGAAAACATGGTTGGGGCCAACGTCCTGACTTTC. Full variable domain (remainder filled in from reference TRBV19 and TRBJ2-6): DGGITQSPKYLFRKEGQNVTLSCEQNLNHDAMYWYRQDPGQGLRLIYYSQIVNDFQKGDIAEGYSVSREKKESFPLTVTSAQKNPTAFYLCASSENMVGANVLTFGAGSRLTVL.

The chain recombines TRBV18 with TRBJ2-7; 10 nucleotides match TRBD2. The length of the CDR3 is 15 residues. Germline V gene lookup returns CDR1 KGHSH and CDR2 LQKENI. With 3 bases clipped from V and 2 bases from J, the junction kept 4 bases outside the gene matches. As DNA, the CDR3 is TGTGCCAGCTCACCCATAGCGGGGGGCCCCTACGAGCAGTACTTC. Its protein product is CASSPIAGGPYEQYF.

The V gene is TRBV2, the J gene TRBJ2-3; TRBD2 matches at 7 bases. V lost 4 bases and J lost 2; bases outside the gene matches: 6. Germline-derived CDR1 and CDR2 are SNHLY and FYNNEI. The CDR3 loop spans 15 amino acids. DNA for the CDR3: TGTGCCAGCAGTGGTTTAGGACTAGTCACAGATACGCAGTATTTT. This encodes CASSGLGLVTDTQYF.

The rearrangement links TRBV2 to TRBJ1-5, with 7 nucleotides matching TRBD1. V trimming: 4 bases; J trimming: 5 bases; junction bases outside the gene matches: 2. Germline V lookup: CDR1 SNHLY, CDR2 FYNNEI. The CDR3 covers 13 residues. Here the CDR3 DNA reads TGTGCCAGCAGTGGACAGGGCGATCAGCCCCAGCATTTT. It translates to CASSGQGDQPQHF. The full variable domain, its missing parts supplied by reference TRBV2 and TRBJ1-5, is EPEVTQTPSHQVTQMGQEVILRCVPISNHLYFYWYRQILGQKVEFLVSFYNNEISEKSEIFDDQFSVERPDGSNFTLKIRSTKLEDSAMYFCASSGQGDQPQHFGDGTRLSIL.

The chain joins TRBV10-3 to TRBJ2-5; TRBD1 agrees at 7 bases. Looked up from germline, CDR1 is ENHRY and CDR2 is SYGVKD. The CDR3 runs to 15 residues. The V segment lost 6 bases and the J segment 5 bases; nucleotides outside the gene matches: 12. The chain's CDR3 is CAIRRQGSSQETQYF. The CDR3 nucleotides read TGTGCCATCAGAAGACAGGGTAGTTCGCAGGAGACCCAGTACTTC.

This clone was detected a few times. The chain has TRBV29-1 and TRBJ2-5; TRBD2 might be the D (6 bases). Germline-derived CDR1 and CDR2 are SQVTM and ANQGSEA. CDR3 length: 15 residues. The ends were cut back, 5 bases at V and 5 bases at J, with 21 bases in the middle. The CDR3 protein is CSVTMGLTPGETQYF. CDR3 nucleotides: TGCAGCGTTACGATGGGACTTACTCCCGGGGAGACCCAGTACTTC.

V and J are TRBV7-2 and TRBJ1-5, with 9 bases matching TRBD1. Germline CDR1 and CDR2: SGHTA and FQGNSA. With V trimmed by 5 bases and J by 1 base, 6 bases remained unmatched. The CDR3 loop spans 16 amino acids. CDR3 nucleotide sequence: TGTGCCAGCAGCCGACAGGGGGGGCAAAGCAATCAGCCCCAGCATTTT. Translated: CASSRQGGQSNQPQHF.

In DNA, the CDR3 is TGTGCCAGCGACCCCGGGACTAGAAAAAACTATGGCTACACCTTC. It yields the protein CASDPGTRKNYGYTF. The V gene is TRBV6-1, the J gene TRBJ1-2; the D gene is possibly TRBD1 (5 bases). This CDR3 has 15 residues. Trimming shortened V by 8 bases and J by 2 bases, and 18 bases separated the two germline ends. Germline V gives CDR1 MNHNS, CDR2 SASEGT.

This clone has only a few counts. The chain has TRBV27 and TRBJ1-4; D is possibly TRBD1 (5 bases). Germline loops: CDR1 MNHEY, CDR2 SMNVEV (reference sequence). V lost 9 bases to trimming and J lost 8 bases, with 16 bases between them. The CDR3 is made up of 13 amino acids. Here the CDR3 DNA reads TGTGCCAGTAGCCGGGACTTAGGGGAAAAACTGTTTTTT. Translation gives CASSRDLGEKLFF. The full variable domain, its missing parts supplied by reference TRBV27 and TRBJ1-4, is EAQVTQNPRYLITVTGKKLTVTCSQNMNHEYMSWYRQDPGLGLRQIYYSMNVEVTDKGDVPEGYKVSRKEKRNFPLILESPSPNQTSLYFCASSRDLGEKLFFGSGTQLSVL.

The CDR3 region is CASSLAGSNQPQHF. As DNA, the CDR3 is TGCGCCAGCAGCTTGGCAGGGAGCAATCAGCCCCAGCATTTT. This chain connects TRBV5-1 to TRBJ1-5; a possible D gene is TRBD1 (5 bases). This CDR3 is 14 amino acids long. CDR1 and CDR2 (germline): SGHRS, YFSETQ. V was pared by 0 bases and J by 1 base, with 5 bases between.

The genes are TRBV7-2 and TRBJ1-1, with D uncertain. This CDR3 spans 14 amino acids. Germline values: CDR1 SGHTA, CDR2 FQGNSA. Trimming took 0 bases from V and 5 from J, leaving 10 bases between them. The CDR3 is CASSLALSGTEAFF. The CDR3 DNA sequence: TGTGCCAGCAGCTTAGCGCTTTCAGGAACTGAAGCTTTCTTT.

Only a few counts were recorded for this clone. The chain carries TRBV7-9 and TRBJ1-2, with no clear D. The V end lost 5 bases, the J end lost 8 bases, and 15 bases lay between the germline ends. Germline values: CDR1 SEHNR, CDR2 FQNEAQ (reference sequence). The CDR3 is 13 amino acids. CDR3: CASSPPSQYGYTF. The DNA for the CDR3 is TGTGCCAGCAGCCCCCCCAGTCAGTACGGCTACACCTTC.

The chain links TRBV9 to TRBJ1-2, with 10 bases fitting TRBD1. This CDR3 has 15 residues. Germline assignment: CDR1 SGDLS and CDR2 YYNGEE. Losses at the gene ends were 4 bases for V and 5 bases for J; bases not matched to a gene: 8. The CDR3 DNA reads as TGTGCCAGCAGCATCTGGACAGGGGGGATGTATGGCTACACCTTC. Translated, it gives CASSIWTGGMYGYTF.

This clone was detected only a few times. The chain has TRBV28 and TRBJ2-5; 15 bases map to TRBD2. The length of the CDR3 is 15 residues. The germline gives CDR1 MDHEN, CDR2 SYDVKM. J was trimmed by 7 bases and V by 5 bases; bases with no gene match: 5. CDR3 coding DNA: TGTGCCAGCAGTGGGACTAGCGGGGGGCTGGGGACCCAGTACTTC. It codes for CASSGTSGGLGTQYF.

The chain is built from TRBV29-1 and TRBJ1-1; maybe TRBD1 (6 bases). The V gene lost 3 bases and the J gene lost 1 base, with 9 bases spanning the gap. Germline V CDR1 and CDR2: SQVTM, ANQGSEA. The CDR3 length is 13 residues. CDR3 sequence (DNA): TGCAGCGTTGAGGCAGGGGCGAACACTGAAGCTTTCTTT. This codes for CSVEAGANTEAFF.

V usage is TRBV5-1 and J usage is TRBJ1-5, with 8 nucleotides matching TRBD1. J lost 6 bases, V lost 4 bases, and 12 bases had no gene match. The CDR3 runs 16 residues. CDR1 is SGHRS, CDR2 YFSETQ, per germline. CDR3: CASSPEPRGQVQPQHF. CDR3 coding DNA: TGCGCCAGCAGCCCGGAACCCAGGGGGCAGGTTCAGCCCCAGCATTTT.